The following is a T cell receptor (beta chain) sequence with its context. CDR3 size: 15 residues. V trimming: 6 bases; J trimming: 3 bases; junction bases outside the gene matches: 5. Germline CDR1 and CDR2: MGHRA and YSYEKL. These data come from a study of shared clonotypes between healthy human individuals. Sequencing used immunoSEQ multiplex PCR; TCRdb keeps in-frame clones, though not all of them. The repertoire holds about half a million clones, 78% seen once, with around 12% in the top ten. The gene calls are TRBV4-1 and TRBJ2-7, with 13 bases lining up with TRBD2. The sample was PBMCs. The sequence was obtained from a woman in her 40s in good health. Some clones in this sample may be carry-over from other donors' samples. CDR3 in amino acids: CASRTSGRARYEQYF. The CDR3 DNA is TGCGCCAGCAGAACTAGCGGGAGGGCCCGCTACGAGCAGTACTTC.